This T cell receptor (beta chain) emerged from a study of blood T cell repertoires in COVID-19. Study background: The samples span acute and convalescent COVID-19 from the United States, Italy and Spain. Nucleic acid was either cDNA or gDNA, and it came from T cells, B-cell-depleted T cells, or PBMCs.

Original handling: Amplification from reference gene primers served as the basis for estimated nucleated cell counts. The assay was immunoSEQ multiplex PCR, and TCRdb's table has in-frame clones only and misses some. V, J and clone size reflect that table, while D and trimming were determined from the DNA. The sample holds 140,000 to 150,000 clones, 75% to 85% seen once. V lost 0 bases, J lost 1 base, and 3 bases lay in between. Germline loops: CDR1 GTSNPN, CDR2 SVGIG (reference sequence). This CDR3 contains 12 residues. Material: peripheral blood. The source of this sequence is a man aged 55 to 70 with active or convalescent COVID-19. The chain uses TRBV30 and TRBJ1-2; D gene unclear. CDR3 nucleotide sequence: TGTGCCTGGAGTGTCCTTAACTATGGCTACACCTTC. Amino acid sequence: CAWSVLNYGYTF.